This TCR beta chain was found in a study of metastatic and nonmetastatic thyroid tumors. Across the study: Across blood and tumor or nodule tissue, repertoires from malignant and benign thyroid patients were compared with one another. Findings and caveats of the study: Versus benign nodules, malignant thyroid tumors reportedly had significantly higher TCR beta diversity, in blood and tumor.

The V and J ends lost 11 bases and 0 bases respectively, with 16 bases between them. Germline values: CDR1 LGHNT, CDR2 FRNRAP. This CDR3 comprises 14 residues. No patient received treatment before thyroid surgery. As concerns this clone: Its antigen is still unknown.

MiXCR reprocessed the PCR reads for TCRdb. The sample holds 3,700 or so clones, approximately 35% seen once. What was sequenced was adjacent normal tissue. The gene calls are TRBV12-5 and TRBJ2-5; D is possibly TRBD1 or TRBD2 (6 bases each). The TCR comes from a male donor with papillary thyroid cancer or a benign thyroid nodule (not recorded which). Some clones in this sample may be carry-over from other donors' samples. The CDR3 coding sequence is TGTGCTGGGCTCGGGGGCCGTAACCAAGAGACCCAGTACTTC. Its protein is CAGLGGRNQETQYF.